A single T cell receptor (beta chain) is shown here with its context. In this sample, this clone turned up a few times. Its antigen is not yet known. One base away there is no much larger clone; base qualities are not given. Ends trimmed: V by 1 base, J by 4 bases; bases unmatched to a gene: 5. Reading from cysteine to phenylalanine, the CDR3 counts 16 amino acids. Only the CDR3 region is kept as DNA, spanning 48 bases read in frame from base 1. CDR1 SGHAT and CDR2 FQNNGV were looked up in the germline V gene. Each collaborating institution followed its own protocols to collect whole blood in K2EDTA tubes. For TCRbeta analysis, collaborator samples were shipped as frozen whole blood, as isolated PBMCs, or as DNA extracted from either sample type. These data are taken from a study of blood T cell repertoires in COVID-19 (dated by TCRdb to between 2020 and 2021). Notes on the research overall: Samples covering the acute and convalescent phases of COVID-19 were provided by collaborators in the United States, Italy and Spain. The repertoires were released in a freely available public database meant as a resource for research on the immune response to SARS-CoV-2. The prospective study material was composed of cDNA or gDNA derived from T cells, B-cell-depleted T cells, or PBMCs. Deeply sampled blood TCRbeta repertoires from subjects exposed to, actively infected with, or recovered from COVID-19 were included in the dataset. The samples were drawn from two sources: the first 160 participants of the ongoing ImmuneRACE study, and 1,254 subjects contributed by 6 global collaborators. Sample metadata almost always included a de-identified subject ID, COVID-19 status, age in years and sex. HLA class I and class II types, where available, came from metadata supplied by the sample provider rather than from assay-based typing.

Overall study results and their limits: Clinical and demographic metadata were provided uncurated, with the amount varying by source and participant.

The immunoSEQ Assay, a bias-controlled multiplex PCR, was used to amplify TCRbeta CDR3 regions from genomic DNA. The study's processing was this. Within the assay, amplification of reference gene primers was used to estimate how many nucleated cells each sample contained. Sequence reads were collapsed and filtered to measure the absolute abundance of every unique TCRbeta CDR3 rearrangement. For each sample, productive Simpson clonality was calculated by taking the square root of Simpson's diversity index across productive rearrangements. TCRdb re-hosts the immuneACCESS table, in-frame sequences only. Its copies lack some clones; in the studies checked, an unresolved V gene accounts for under half of them, and the cause for the rest is not known. V and J calls and clone size are copied from that table; D and trimming were computed from the DNA. The sample has approximately 150,000 clones on record, around 82% of them singletons. The ten largest clones represent 1.4% of the sample.

The material sequenced was peripheral blood. The V and J segments used are TRBV11-2 and TRBJ2-2, with 8 bases in between that match TRBD2. This TCR was recovered from a man in his sixties with acute or convalescent COVID-19. The nucleotides are TGTGCCAGCAGCTTAGGAACTAGCGGAGGCACCGGGGAGCTGTTTTTT. This gives the protein CASSLGTSGGTGELFF.